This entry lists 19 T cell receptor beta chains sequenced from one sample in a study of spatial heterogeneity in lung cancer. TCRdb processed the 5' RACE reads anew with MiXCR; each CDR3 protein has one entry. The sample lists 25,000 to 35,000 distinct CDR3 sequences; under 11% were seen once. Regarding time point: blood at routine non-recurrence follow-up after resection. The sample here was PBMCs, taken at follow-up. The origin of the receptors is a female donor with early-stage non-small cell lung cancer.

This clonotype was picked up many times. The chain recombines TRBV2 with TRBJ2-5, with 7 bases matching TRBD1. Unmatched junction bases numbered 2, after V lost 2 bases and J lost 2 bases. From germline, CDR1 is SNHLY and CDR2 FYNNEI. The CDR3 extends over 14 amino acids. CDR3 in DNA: TGTGCCAGCAGTGAACGGGACAGACAAGAGACCCAGTACTTC. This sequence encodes CASSERDRQETQYF.

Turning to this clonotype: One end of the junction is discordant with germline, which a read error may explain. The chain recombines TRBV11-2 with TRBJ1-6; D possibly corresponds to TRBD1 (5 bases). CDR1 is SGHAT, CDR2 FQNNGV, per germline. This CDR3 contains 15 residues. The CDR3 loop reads CASSSRTSSNSPLHF. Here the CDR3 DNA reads TGTGCCAGCAGCTCGCGGACATCCTCTAATTCACCCCTCCACTTT.

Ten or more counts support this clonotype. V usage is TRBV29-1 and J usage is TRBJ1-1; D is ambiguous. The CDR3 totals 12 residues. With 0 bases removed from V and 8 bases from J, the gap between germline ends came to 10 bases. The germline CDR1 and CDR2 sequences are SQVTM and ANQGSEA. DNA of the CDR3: TGCAGCGTTGAAGATCTAAGGCCCGAAGCTTTCTTT. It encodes CSVEDLRPEAFF.

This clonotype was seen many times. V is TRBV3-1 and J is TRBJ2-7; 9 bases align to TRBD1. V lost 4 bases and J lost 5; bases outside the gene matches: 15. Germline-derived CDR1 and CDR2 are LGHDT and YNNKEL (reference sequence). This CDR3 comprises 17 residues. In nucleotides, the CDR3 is TGTGCCAGCAGCCCTATCCTCCCTGGACAGGGGTTTAACGAGCAGTACTTC. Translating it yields CASSPILPGQGFNEQYF.

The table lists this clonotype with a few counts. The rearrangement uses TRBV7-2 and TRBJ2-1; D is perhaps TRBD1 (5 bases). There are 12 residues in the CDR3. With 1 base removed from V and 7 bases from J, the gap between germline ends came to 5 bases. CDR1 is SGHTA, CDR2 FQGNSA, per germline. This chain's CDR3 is CASSLEGNEQFF. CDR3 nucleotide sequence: TGTGCCAGCAGCTTAGAGGGGAATGAGCAGTTCTTC.

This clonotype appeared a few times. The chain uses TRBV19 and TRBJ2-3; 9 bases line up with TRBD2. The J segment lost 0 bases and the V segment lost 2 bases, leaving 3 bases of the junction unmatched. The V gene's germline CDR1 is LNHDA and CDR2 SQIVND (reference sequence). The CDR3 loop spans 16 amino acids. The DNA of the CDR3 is TGTGCCAGTAGTATACCGACTAGCGGAAGCACAGATACGCAGTATTTT. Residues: CASSIPTSGSTDTQYF.

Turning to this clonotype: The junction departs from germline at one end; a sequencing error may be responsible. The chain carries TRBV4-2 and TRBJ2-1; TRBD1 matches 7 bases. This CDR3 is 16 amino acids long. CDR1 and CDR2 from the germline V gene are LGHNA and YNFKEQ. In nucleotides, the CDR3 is TGTGCCAGCAACCAAGTCAACAGGGGAAACTACAATGAGCAGTTCTTC. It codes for CASNQVNRGNYNEQFF.

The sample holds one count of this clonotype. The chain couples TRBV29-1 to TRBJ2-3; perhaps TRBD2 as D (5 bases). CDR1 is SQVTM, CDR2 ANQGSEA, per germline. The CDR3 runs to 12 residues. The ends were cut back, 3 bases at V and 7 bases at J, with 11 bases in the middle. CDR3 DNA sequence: TGCAGCGTTGATCCGAGCGGAAATACGCAGTATTTT. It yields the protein CSVDPSGNTQYF.

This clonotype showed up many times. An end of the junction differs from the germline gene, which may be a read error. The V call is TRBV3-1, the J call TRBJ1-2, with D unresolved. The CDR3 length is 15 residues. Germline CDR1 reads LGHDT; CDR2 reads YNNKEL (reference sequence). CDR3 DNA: TGTGCCAGCAGCCAAGAGCCCCGGGGAAACTCTGGCTACACCTTC. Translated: CASSQEPRGNSGYTF.

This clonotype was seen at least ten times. DNA for the CDR3: TGTGCCAGCAGTTACGGGGAATCAGGGTCACCCCTCCACTTT. Translating it yields CASSYGESGSPLHF. The chain recombines TRBV6-5 with TRBJ1-6; the D gene is possibly TRBD1 (5 bases). Germline loops: CDR1 MNHEY, CDR2 SVGAGI. V lost 2 bases, J lost 10 bases, and 12 bases lay in between. The CDR3 has 14 amino acids.

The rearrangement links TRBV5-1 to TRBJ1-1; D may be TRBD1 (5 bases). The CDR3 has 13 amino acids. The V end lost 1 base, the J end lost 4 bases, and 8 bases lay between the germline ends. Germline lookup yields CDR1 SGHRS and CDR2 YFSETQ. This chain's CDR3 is CASSLRGSTEAFF. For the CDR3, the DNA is TGCGCCAGCAGCTTGAGGGGATCCACTGAAGCTTTCTTT.

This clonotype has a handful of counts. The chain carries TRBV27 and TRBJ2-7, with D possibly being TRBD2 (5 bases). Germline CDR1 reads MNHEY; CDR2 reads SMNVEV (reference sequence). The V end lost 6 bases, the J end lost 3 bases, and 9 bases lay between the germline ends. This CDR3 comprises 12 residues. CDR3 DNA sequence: TGTGCCAGCAGATCCACTAGCTACGAGCAGTACTTC. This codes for CASRSTSYEQYF.

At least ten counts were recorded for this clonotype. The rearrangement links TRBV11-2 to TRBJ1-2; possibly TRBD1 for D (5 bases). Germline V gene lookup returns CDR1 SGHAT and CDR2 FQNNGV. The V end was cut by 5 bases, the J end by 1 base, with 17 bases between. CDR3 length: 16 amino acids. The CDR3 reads CASSGLTDKDNYGYTF. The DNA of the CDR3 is TGTGCCAGCAGCGGGCTTACGGACAAGGATAACTATGGCTACACCTTC.

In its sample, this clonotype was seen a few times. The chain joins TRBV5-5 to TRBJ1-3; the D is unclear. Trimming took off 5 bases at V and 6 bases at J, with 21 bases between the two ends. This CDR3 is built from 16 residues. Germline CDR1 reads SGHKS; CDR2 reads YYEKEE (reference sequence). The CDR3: CASRRDQAFQQNTIYF. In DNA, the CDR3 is TGTGCCAGCAGGCGAGATCAAGCCTTCCAGCAAAACACCATATATTTT.

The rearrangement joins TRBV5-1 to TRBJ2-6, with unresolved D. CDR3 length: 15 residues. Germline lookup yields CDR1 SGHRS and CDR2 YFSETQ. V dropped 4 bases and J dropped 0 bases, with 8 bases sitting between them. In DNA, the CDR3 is TGCGCCAGCAGCCCACGTGGCTCTGGGGCCAACGTCCTGACTTTC. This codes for CASSPRGSGANVLTF.

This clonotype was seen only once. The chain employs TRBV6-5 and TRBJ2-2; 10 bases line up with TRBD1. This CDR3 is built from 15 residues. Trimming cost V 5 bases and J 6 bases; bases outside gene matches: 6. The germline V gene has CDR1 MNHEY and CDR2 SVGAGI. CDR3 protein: CASSGDRGGPGELFF. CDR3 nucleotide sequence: TGTGCCAGCAGTGGGGACAGGGGCGGGCCCGGGGAGCTGTTTTTT.

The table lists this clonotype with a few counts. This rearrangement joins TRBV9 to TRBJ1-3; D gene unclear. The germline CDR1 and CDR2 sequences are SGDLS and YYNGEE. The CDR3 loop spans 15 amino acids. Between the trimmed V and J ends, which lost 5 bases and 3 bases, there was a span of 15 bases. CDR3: CASSSKVNRGNTIYF. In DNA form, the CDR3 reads TGTGCCAGCAGTTCTAAGGTCAACCGTGGAAACACCATATATTTT.

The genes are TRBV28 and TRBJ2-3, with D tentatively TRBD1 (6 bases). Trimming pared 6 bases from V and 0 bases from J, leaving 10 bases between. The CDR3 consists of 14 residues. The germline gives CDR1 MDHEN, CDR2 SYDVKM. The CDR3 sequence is CASRPGTSTDTQYF. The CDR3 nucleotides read TGTGCCAGCAGACCCGGGACAAGCACAGATACGCAGTATTTT. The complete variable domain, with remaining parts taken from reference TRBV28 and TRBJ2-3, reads DVKVTQSSRYLVKRTGEKVFLECVQDMDHENMFWYRQDPGLGLRLIYFSYDVKMKEKGDIPEGYSVSREKKERFSLILESASTNQTSMYLCASRPGTSTDTQYFGPGTRLTVL.

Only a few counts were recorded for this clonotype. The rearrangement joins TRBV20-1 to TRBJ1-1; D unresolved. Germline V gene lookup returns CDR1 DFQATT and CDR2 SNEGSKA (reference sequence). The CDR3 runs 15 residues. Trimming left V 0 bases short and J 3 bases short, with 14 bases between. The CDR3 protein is CSARDRAGGDTEAFF. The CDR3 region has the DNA TGCAGTGCTAGAGATAGGGCTGGAGGAGACACTGAAGCTTTCTTT.